This TCR beta chain was sequenced for a study of cytomegalovirus exposure and HLA in healthy donors. Regarding the study as a whole: CMV antigen specificity of three CMV-associated chains was confirmed in vitro.

On this clone itself: Its antigen remains unidentified.

Sequencing was performed with immunoSEQ multiplex PCR; in TCRdb, only in-frame clones are kept and a portion is missing. The sample records about 50,000 clones, almost 95% being singletons. J was trimmed by 2 bases and V by 6 bases; bases with no gene match: 9. Germline CDR1 and CDR2: MNHNY and SVGAGI (reference sequence). This CDR3 region has 15 residues. The sequence was obtained from a man younger than 35 in good health and CMV-seronegative. Specimen: PBMCs. This chain connects TRBV6-6 to TRBJ2-7, with 8 nucleotides matching TRBD2. The CDR3 DNA is TGTGCCAGCAGCCAGGTCCGGGAGGGCCCCTACGAGCAGTACTTC. Translated: CASSQVREGPYEQYF.